Listed below are T cell receptor beta chains from one sample, sequenced in a study of identical twins. TCRdb reprocessed the 5' RACE reads via MiXCR and lists one record per CDR3 protein. The sample has approximately 890,000 distinct CDR3 sequences, about 12% seen once. These data also featured in a second study, about yellow fever vaccine responses in identical twins.

Sequences were obtained from PBMCs. The receptor source for this set is a woman aged 18 to 35 in good health. Each CDR3 is given with its conserved first and last residue. The D gene is left open where the match is weak. The listing skips clone size in some rows; elsewhere it reads once, few, many or a size class.

j_gene: TRBJ1-4; abundance: .; v_gene: TRBV5-1; d_gene: TRBD1; CDR3aa: CASSLRGQGPTNEKLFF
j_gene: TRBJ2-3; abundance: few; v_gene: TRBV7-9; d_gene: .; CDR3aa: CASSTRGTDTQYF
j_gene: TRBJ2-1; abundance: .; v_gene: TRBV5-1; d_gene: .; CDR3aa: CASSWRQGGVYNEQFF
j_gene: TRBJ1-5; abundance: few; v_gene: TRBV2; d_gene: .; CDR3aa: CASSRTHASQPQHF
j_gene: TRBJ1-1; abundance: many; v_gene: TRBV15; d_gene: .; CDR3aa: CATSRDRTTSEAFF
j_gene: TRBJ2-2; abundance: .; v_gene: TRBV11-2; d_gene: TRBD2; CDR3aa: CASSPGSASGVTGELFF
j_gene: TRBJ2-2; abundance: .; v_gene: TRBV11-2; d_gene: TRBD1; CDR3aa: CASSAQQGWRTGELFF
j_gene: TRBJ2-2; abundance: .; v_gene: TRBV20-1; d_gene: TRBD2; CDR3aa: CSARDGSTSGVATGELFF
j_gene: TRBJ2-1; abundance: .; v_gene: TRBV4-2; d_gene: .; CDR3aa: CASSQDDRTYNEQFF
j_gene: TRBJ2-3; abundance: .; v_gene: TRBV12-3/TRBV12-4; d_gene: TRBD1; CDR3aa: CASSGQGSTHTQYF
j_gene: TRBJ1-2; abundance: few; v_gene: TRBV27; d_gene: .; CDR3aa: CASSSAGTWSRGYTF
j_gene: TRBJ2-5; abundance: few; v_gene: TRBV11-3; d_gene: .; CDR3aa: CASSLAALLETQYF
j_gene: TRBJ2-7; abundance: .; v_gene: TRBV28; d_gene: .; CDR3aa: CASSLKPGYPLMEQYF
j_gene: TRBJ2-7; abundance: few; v_gene: TRBV6-5; d_gene: TRBD1; CDR3aa: CASSYSRTGVPYEQYF
j_gene: TRBJ2-5; abundance: few; v_gene: TRBV6-5; d_gene: TRBD1; CDR3aa: CASSYSLDRQETQYF
j_gene: TRBJ2-7; abundance: .; v_gene: TRBV5-6; d_gene: TRBD1; CDR3aa: CASSFRITGDTSYEQYF
j_gene: TRBJ2-7; abundance: few; v_gene: TRBV29-1; d_gene: .; CDR3aa: CSVSPDNHEQYF
j_gene: TRBJ2-2; abundance: few; v_gene: TRBV6-1; d_gene: TRBD2; CDR3aa: CASSPSSGGFPGGELFF
j_gene: TRBJ1-1; abundance: .; v_gene: TRBV6-5; d_gene: .; CDR3aa: CASSYEGMVTEAFF
j_gene: TRBJ2-3; abundance: .; v_gene: TRBV12-3/TRBV12-4; d_gene: .; CDR3aa: CASSNAGSDTQYF
j_gene: TRBJ1-2; abundance: .; v_gene: TRBV25-1; d_gene: .; CDR3aa: CASSEWGVGYGYTF
j_gene: TRBJ2-7; abundance: few; v_gene: TRBV5-1; d_gene: TRBD1; CDR3aa: CASRQGQSSYEQYF
j_gene: TRBJ2-2; abundance: many; v_gene: TRBV4-1; d_gene: TRBD2; CDR3aa: CASSQVLAGYTGELFF